The sample holds a few counts of the clone carrying this T cell receptor (beta chain). Its antigen is not identified. Germline V gives CDR1 LGHNA, CDR2 YSLEER. The CDR3 contains 16 residues. V shed 4 bases, J shed 4 bases, and the junction held 8 bases outside the gene matches. This entry comes from a study of T cells in Graves' hyperthyroidism and ophthalmopathy. Findings of the study overall: Most expanded thyroid clonotypes above 0.001 also appeared in blood.

The study based diagnoses on clinical symptoms, serum thyroxine and TRAb, thyroid ultrasound and orbital computed tomography. TCR beta CDR3 region amplification was performed from RNA transcripts. Primed by the HTBI set, a first-round RT-PCR was run on the TCR CDR3. A single record per CDR3 protein comes from TCRdb applying MiXCR to the multiplex PCR reads. The data contain approximately 700,000 distinct CDR3 sequences, about 17% of them singletons. The specimen was blood. This chain joins TRBV4-3 and TRBJ2-5, with TRBD2 matching 11 bases. The receptor was derived from a man between 18 and 29 years old with Graves' hyperthyroidism. CDR3 loop: CASSPQLAGGGETQYF. The CDR3 DNA sequence: TGCGCCAGCAGCCCCCAGCTAGCGGGAGGAGGAGAGACCCAGTACTTC.